Listed below are T cell receptor beta chains from one sample, sequenced in a study of pediatric ulcerative colitis. Data came from immunoSEQ multiplex PCR; TCRdb stores just in-frame clones and leaves some out. This sample has more than 45,000 clones, with about 90% found just once. Sequenced sample: blood. All receptors come from a boy aged 5-17 years who was a control in a study of pediatric ulcerative colitis. Each CDR3 is given with its conserved first and last residue. A D gene is named only where the DNA matches it firmly. The listing skips clone size in some rows; elsewhere it reads once, few, many or a size class.

. TRBJ1-1 few 10 TRBV20-1 TGCAGTGCGGCCGCGGTGGAAGCTTTCTTT CSAAAVEAFF
. TRBJ2-7 . 15 TRBV9 TGTGCCAGCAGCGTAGGTACCGTAGACTCCTACGAGCAGTACTTC CASSVGTVDSYEQYF
TRBD1 TRBJ1-1 . 15 TRBV5-1 TGCGCCAGCAGCTTGGGACAGGGGGCTAACGCTGAAGCTTTCTTT CASSLGQGANAEAFF
. TRBJ1-2 . 12 TRBV29-1 TGCAGCGTTGAAGCGGGGATCTATGGCTACACCTTC CSVEAGIYGYTF
TRBD2 TRBJ2-3 once 14 TRBV2 TGTGCCAGCGAAGGACTAGCTGACACAGATACGCAGTATTTT CASEGLADTDTQYF
. TRBJ1-2 . 16 TRBV19 TGTGCCAGTACATCCGGGACCGCACCTGATGGCTATGGCTACACCTTC CASTSGTAPDGYGYTF
TRBD1 TRBJ2-2 few 15 TRBV14 TGTGCCAGCAGCCTTTCGACAGGGTCGGAAGTGGAGCTGTTTTTT CASSLSTGSEVELFF
. TRBJ2-3 . 16 TRBV6-1 TGTGCCAGCAGTGAAGTGTCGGGGGCTGGCACAGATACGCAGTATTTT CASSEVSGAGTDTQYF
. TRBJ2-1 . 15 TRBV7-6 TGTGCCAGCAGCCACGGCTGGGGCTCCTACAATGAGCAGTTCTTC CASSHGWGSYNEQFF
TRBD1 TRBJ1-1 . 13 TRBV6-6 TGTGCCAGCAGCCAACCCACGACAGGGGAAGCTTTCTTT CASSQPTTGEAFF
TRBD1 TRBJ2-3 . 15 TRBV5-1 TGCGCCAGCAGCCCCGAGACAGGGGAAGCAGATACGCAGTATTTT CASSPETGEADTQYF
TRBD1 TRBJ1-1 . 14 TRBV2 TGTGCCAGCAGTACGGGACAGGGTGACACTGAAGCTTTCTTT CASSTGQGDTEAFF
. TRBJ1-4 . 15 TRBV9 TGTGCCAGCAGCGTAGGGACCGCCGTCGGGGAAAAACTGTTTTTT CASSVGTAVGEKLFF
. TRBJ1-2 . 15 TRBV6-5 TGTGCCAGCAGTTACAATCGGGCAAACCACTATGGCTACACCTTC CASSYNRANHYGYTF
. TRBJ1-6 . 15 TRBV6-6 TGTGCCAGCAGTTATGGGGGTGGGTTGACTTCACCCCTCCACTTT CASSYGGGLTSPLHF
. TRBJ1-5 . 18 TRBV15 TGTGCCACCAGCAGACATCCGGGACAATTGATTAGCAATCAGCCCCAGCATTTT CATSRHPGQLISNQPQHF
. TRBJ1-1 few 14 TRBV5-6 TGTGCCAGCAGCTTGTACAGCTTGAACACTGAAGCTTTCTTT CASSLYSLNTEAFF
. TRBJ1-2 . 13 TRBV4-1 TGCGCCAGCAGCGGACAAGCTAACTATGGCTACACCTTC CASSGQANYGYTF
. TRBJ1-3 . 14 TRBV7-2 TGTGCCAGCAGCTTAGAACGGTCTGGAAACACCATATATTTT CASSLERSGNTIYF
TRBD1 TRBJ1-1 . 15 TRBV7-8 TGTGCCAGCACCAGACTCAAGACAGGGGTGGCTGAAGCTTTCTTT CASTRLKTGVAEAFF
TRBD1 TRBJ1-4 once 15 TRBV6-5 TGTGCCAGCAGTTTTAGACAGGGAGGGACTGAAAAACTGTTTTTT CASSFRQGGTEKLFF
TRBD1 TRBJ1-1 . 18 TRBV7-9 TGTGCCAGCAGTCCGGGACAGGGGGCCCGCATAAAGAACACTGAAGCTTTCTTT CASSPGQGARIKNTEAFF
. TRBJ2-7 . 13 TRBV5-1 TGCGCCAGCAGCCTACGCGAGGGTTACGAGCAGTACTTC CASSLREGYEQYF
TRBD2 TRBJ2-5 . 13 TRBV9 TGTGCCAGTGGCGGGAGGGACGGAGAGACCCAGTACTTC CASGGRDGETQYF
TRBD1 TRBJ2-7 . 15 TRBV28 TGTGCCAGCAGTGCACCGGGACAGGGAACCTACGAGCAGTACTTC CASSAPGQGTYEQYF
TRBD2 TRBJ2-7 . 17 TRBV5-1 TGCGCCAGCAGCGTCCTACTAGCGGGAGAGACGGTTTTCAAGCAGTACTTC CASSVLLAGETVFKQYF
. TRBJ1-5 . 15 TRBV5-1 TGCGCCAGCAGCCCGAGGGCAGGGTCAGGTCAGCCCCAGCATTTT CASSPRAGSGQPQHF
TRBD2 TRBJ2-5 . 16 TRBV5-6 TGTGCCAGCAGCCGGGACTACCAATCGTACCAAGAGACCCAGTACTTC CASSRDYQSYQETQYF
. TRBJ1-2 . 15 TRBV19 TGTGCCAGTAGTATAGAGCCCAGGTTGGGCTATGGCTACACCTTC CASSIEPRLGYGYTF
TRBD2 TRBJ2-2 . 14 TRBV6-5 TGTGCCAGCAGGCGGGGGGGTCAGTCCGGGGAGCTGTTTTTT CASRRGGQSGELFF
TRBD2 TRBJ2-3 . 15 TRBV15 TGTGCCACCAGAATTAGCGGGGGGGCGGGAGATACGCAGTATTTT CATRISGGAGDTQYF
. TRBJ1-1 . 11 TRBV28 TGTGCCAGCAGTTTAGGTCCTGAAGCTTTCTTT CASSLGPEAFF
. TRBJ2-7 . 16 TRBV18 TGTGCCAGCTCACTTATCGGCGGGATGACGAACTACGAGCAGTACTTC CASSLIGGMTNYEQYF
. TRBJ2-2 . 14 TRBV5-1 TGCGCCAGCAGTCACAATTCAGGGCACGGGGAGCTGTTTTTT CASSHNSGHGELFF
TRBD1 TRBJ1-5 few 13 TRBV2 TGTGCCAGCCGGACAGGCCTCAATCAGCCCCAGCATTTT CASRTGLNQPQHF
. TRBJ2-1 . 16 TRBV27 TGTGCCAGCAGTTTATCCGATGGGAGTTTGTACAATGAGCAGTTCTTC CASSLSDGSLYNEQFF
TRBD1 TRBJ2-1 . 17 TRBV7-2 TGTGCCAGCAGCTTAGCGGGACAGGCGTTGCCCTACAATGAGCAGTTCTTC CASSLAGQALPYNEQFF
. TRBJ1-2 few 13 TRBV2 TGTGCCAGCAGTCGTACAGCTAACTATGGCTACACCTTC CASSRTANYGYTF
TRBD2 TRBJ2-5 once 14 TRBV13 TGTGCCAGCAGCAAACGGACTAGGGGAGAGACCCAGTACTTC CASSKRTRGETQYF
. TRBJ1-5 once 18 TRBV7-2 TGTGCCAGCAGCTTAGTATTCCCGATGGGGGGAAGCAATCAGCCCCAGCATTTT CASSLVFPMGGSNQPQHF
TRBD2 TRBJ2-1 . 15 TRBV5-1 TGCGCCAGCAGCTTGGCCGAAGCTAGCGGGAGCGATCGGTTCTTC CASSLAEASGSDRFF
TRBD2 TRBJ2-1 . 13 TRBV6-5 TGTGCCAGCAGCCAACGGACTAGCGGGGAGCAGTTCTTC CASSQRTSGEQFF
. TRBJ2-5 . 14 TRBV5-1 TGCGCCAGCAGCTCTGGACAGTTTCAAGAGACCCAGTACTTC CASSSGQFQETQYF
. TRBJ1-3 . 13 TRBV11-3 TGTGCCAGCACGACTTTAGGTGGAAACACCATATATTTT CASTTLGGNTIYF